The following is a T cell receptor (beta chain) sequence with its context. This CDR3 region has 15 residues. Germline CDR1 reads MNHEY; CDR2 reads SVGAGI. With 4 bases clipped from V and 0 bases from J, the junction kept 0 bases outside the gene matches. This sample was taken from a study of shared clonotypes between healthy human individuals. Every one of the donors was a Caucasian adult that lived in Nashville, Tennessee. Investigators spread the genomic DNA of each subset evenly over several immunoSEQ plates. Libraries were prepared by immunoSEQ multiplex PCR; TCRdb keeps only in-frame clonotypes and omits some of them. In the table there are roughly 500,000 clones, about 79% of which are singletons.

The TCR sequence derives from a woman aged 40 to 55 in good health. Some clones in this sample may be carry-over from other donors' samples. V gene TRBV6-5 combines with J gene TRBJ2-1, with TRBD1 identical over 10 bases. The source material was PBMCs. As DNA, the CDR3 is TGTGCCAGCAGTTGGACAGGGGGCTCCTACAATGAGCAGTTCTTC. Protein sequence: CASSWTGGSYNEQFF.